The rows below give T cell receptor beta chains drawn from one sample of a study of cytomegalovirus exposure and HLA in healthy donors. Clones were read by immunoSEQ multiplex PCR, and TCRdb kept only the in-frame ones, dropping some. This sample carries about 130,000 clones, just over 70% of them seen once, and the ten largest clones take under 3%. The sequenced material came from PBMCs. The receptors were gathered from an older woman in good health and CMV-seropositive. Each CDR3 is given with its conserved first and last residue. The order of the fields is V gene, D gene, CDR3 length, clone size, J gene, CDR3 protein, CDR3 DNA. The D gene is left open where the match is weak. Size tells how often a clone was seen (once, few, many) or the class of an expanded clone, and some rows leave it out.

v_gene: TRBV5-4; d_gene: TRBD1; len: 15; abundance: NA; j_gene: TRBJ1-4; CDR3aa: CASSFDQGGTEKLFF; CDR3nt: TGTGCCAGCAGCTTTGATCAGGGGGGTACGGAAAAACTGTTTTTT
v_gene: TRBV7-8; d_gene: NA; len: 18; abundance: once; j_gene: TRBJ2-2; CDR3aa: CASSLLGGVKEDPGELFF; CDR3nt: TGTGCCAGCAGCTTATTAGGGGGGGTAAAGGAGGACCCCGGGGAGCTGTTTTTT
v_gene: TRBV2; d_gene: NA; len: 12; abundance: few; j_gene: TRBJ2-3; CDR3aa: CASGSTGDTQYF; CDR3nt: TGTGCCAGCGGGTCTACAGGGGATACGCAGTATTTT
v_gene: TRBV7-8; d_gene: TRBD2; len: 18; abundance: once; j_gene: TRBJ2-1; CDR3aa: CASSLLGLAGAERNEQFF; CDR3nt: TGTGCCAGCAGCTTATTGGGACTAGCGGGGGCCGAGAGGAATGAGCAGTTCTTC
v_gene: TRBV6-5; d_gene: TRBD2; len: 16; abundance: NA; j_gene: TRBJ2-7; CDR3aa: CASSLGLAELSYEQYF; CDR3nt: TGTGCCAGCAGTTTGGGACTAGCGGAACTCTCCTACGAGCAGTACTTC
v_gene: TRBV25-1; d_gene: NA; len: 16; abundance: NA; j_gene: TRBJ2-5; CDR3aa: CASSESRASPQETQYF; CDR3nt: TGTGCCAGCAGTGAGTCCAGGGCCTCACCCCAAGAGACCCAGTACTTC
v_gene: TRBV5-4; d_gene: NA; len: 12; abundance: NA; j_gene: TRBJ1-1; CDR3aa: CASSTPGSGAFF; CDR3nt: TGTGCCAGCAGCACCCCCGGCTCGGGAGCTTTCTTT
v_gene: TRBV6-5; d_gene: NA; len: 15; abundance: NA; j_gene: TRBJ2-2; CDR3aa: CASSLGQSPGGELFF; CDR3nt: TGTGCCAGCAGTCTTGGACAGTCCCCAGGTGGGGAGCTGTTTTTT
v_gene: TRBV5-1; d_gene: TRBD1; len: 14; abundance: NA; j_gene: TRBJ1-1; CDR3aa: CASSPLTGETEAFF; CDR3nt: TGCGCCAGCAGCCCCCTAACAGGGGAAACTGAAGCTTTCTTT
v_gene: TRBV19; d_gene: TRBD1; len: 13; abundance: few; j_gene: TRBJ1-2; CDR3aa: CASTRQGNYGYTF; CDR3nt: TGTGCCAGTACAAGACAGGGCAACTATGGCTACACCTTC
v_gene: TRBV25-1; d_gene: TRBD1; len: 14; abundance: few; j_gene: TRBJ1-2; CDR3aa: CASSEPGQGNGYTF; CDR3nt: TGTGCCAGCAGCGAACCGGGACAGGGGAATGGCTACACCTTC
v_gene: TRBV7-3; d_gene: TRBD1; len: 15; abundance: once; j_gene: TRBJ2-3; CDR3aa: CASSFATGGIDTQYF; CDR3nt: TGTGCCAGCAGCTTTGCGACAGGGGGAATAGATACGCAGTATTTT
v_gene: TRBV6-6; d_gene: TRBD2; len: 15; abundance: few; j_gene: TRBJ2-3; CDR3aa: CATDLSGGRTDTQYF; CDR3nt: TGTGCCACCGATCTTAGCGGGGGCCGCACAGATACGCAGTATTTT
v_gene: TRBV4-1; d_gene: NA; len: 12; abundance: NA; j_gene: TRBJ1-6; CDR3aa: CASSQGGGPLHF; CDR3nt: TGCGCCAGCAGCCAAGGCGGAGGACCCCTCCACTTT
v_gene: TRBV10-2; d_gene: NA; len: 13; abundance: NA; j_gene: TRBJ1-2; CDR3aa: CASSRDIYYGYTF; CDR3nt: TGCGCCAGCAGCCGGGACATCTATTATGGCTACACCTTC
v_gene: TRBV2; d_gene: NA; len: 14; abundance: NA; j_gene: TRBJ1-6; CDR3aa: CASSDRRNNSPLHF; CDR3nt: TGTGCCAGCAGTGACAGGCGCAATAATTCACCCCTCCACTTT
v_gene: TRBV12-5; d_gene: NA; len: 16; abundance: NA; j_gene: TRBJ1-3; CDR3aa: CASGLATGSSGNTIYF; CDR3nt: TGTGCTAGTGGTTTGGCGACCGGGAGCTCTGGAAACACCATATATTTT
v_gene: TRBV5-6; d_gene: NA; len: 16; abundance: NA; j_gene: TRBJ1-2; CDR3aa: CASSPTGAGNFGGYTF; CDR3nt: TGTGCCAGCAGCCCTACCGGAGCGGGGAATTTCGGTGGCTACACCTTC
v_gene: TRBV13; d_gene: NA; len: 14; abundance: NA; j_gene: TRBJ1-1; CDR3aa: CASSSLDRNTEAFF; CDR3nt: TGTGCCAGCAGCTCATTGGACAGGAACACTGAAGCTTTCTTT
v_gene: TRBV5-1; d_gene: NA; len: 13; abundance: NA; j_gene: TRBJ1-2; CDR3aa: CASRAGERRGYTF; CDR3nt: TGCGCCAGCAGGGCAGGGGAGCGGCGTGGCTACACCTTC
v_gene: TRBV9; d_gene: TRBD2; len: 15; abundance: NA; j_gene: TRBJ2-5; CDR3aa: CASSVGAGGPETQYF; CDR3nt: TGTGCCAGCAGCGTAGGGGCGGGGGGGCCAGAGACCCAGTACTTC
v_gene: TRBV5-1; d_gene: NA; len: 14; abundance: NA; j_gene: TRBJ1-1; CDR3aa: CASSLGEVNTEAFF; CDR3nt: TGCGCCAGCAGCTTGGGAGAGGTTAACACTGAAGCTTTCTTT
v_gene: TRBV28; d_gene: NA; len: 13; abundance: NA; j_gene: TRBJ2-7; CDR3aa: CASSLSPLYEQYF; CDR3nt: TGTGCCAGCAGTTTATCTCCCCTCTACGAGCAGTACTTC
v_gene: TRBV4-1; d_gene: TRBD2; len: 12; abundance: few; j_gene: TRBJ2-1; CDR3aa: CASSQGGGEQFF; CDR3nt: TGCGCCAGCAGCCAAGGGGGGGGAGAGCAGTTCTTC
v_gene: TRBV10-3; d_gene: TRBD1; len: 17; abundance: NA; j_gene: TRBJ2-3; CDR3aa: CAISPRTGGNQIDTQYF; CDR3nt: TGTGCCATCAGTCCCCGGACAGGGGGCAATCAAATAGATACGCAGTATTTT
v_gene: TRBV27; d_gene: NA; len: 13; abundance: few; j_gene: TRBJ1-1; CDR3aa: CASSFNTVGEAFF; CDR3nt: TGTGCCAGCAGTTTTAATACAGTAGGTGAAGCTTTCTTT
v_gene: TRBV27; d_gene: TRBD2; len: 15; abundance: NA; j_gene: TRBJ2-1; CDR3aa: CASSTTSGGENEQFF; CDR3nt: TGTGCCAGCAGTACGACTAGCGGGGGCGAAAATGAGCAGTTCTTC
v_gene: TRBV4-1; d_gene: NA; len: 19; abundance: NA; j_gene: TRBJ2-5; CDR3aa: CASSQDEEVGQASLETQYF; CDR3nt: TGCGCCAGCAGCCAAGATGAGGAGGTCGGGCAGGCATCCCTGGAGACCCAGTACTTC
v_gene: TRBV13; d_gene: TRBD1; len: 15; abundance: NA; j_gene: TRBJ2-2; CDR3aa: CASSPGQGITGELFF; CDR3nt: TGTGCCAGCAGCCCGGGACAGGGTATCACCGGGGAGCTGTTTTTT
v_gene: TRBV5-1; d_gene: NA; len: 13; abundance: NA; j_gene: TRBJ2-5; CDR3aa: CASSLGGLQTQYF; CDR3nt: TGCGCCAGCAGCTTGGGAGGGTTACAGACCCAGTACTTC
v_gene: TRBV19; d_gene: TRBD1; len: 16; abundance: NA; j_gene: TRBJ2-6; CDR3aa: CASSIRDRSGANVLTF; CDR3nt: TGTGCCAGTAGTATCCGGGACAGGTCTGGGGCCAACGTCCTGACTTTC
v_gene: TRBV27; d_gene: TRBD2; len: 15; abundance: NA; j_gene: TRBJ2-3; CDR3aa: CASNRGGRNTDTQYF; CDR3nt: TGTGCCAGCAATCGGGGGGGGAGAAACACAGATACGCAGTATTTT
v_gene: TRBV7-9; d_gene: NA; len: 15; abundance: few; j_gene: TRBJ1-2; CDR3aa: CASSLGPNANYGYTF; CDR3nt: TGTGCCAGCAGCTTAGGGCCCAACGCTAACTATGGCTACACCTTC
v_gene: TRBV6-1; d_gene: TRBD2; len: 14; abundance: NA; j_gene: TRBJ2-1; CDR3aa: CASIRTSGGNEQFF; CDR3nt: TGTGCCAGCATCCGGACTAGCGGGGGCAATGAGCAGTTCTTC
v_gene: TRBV27; d_gene: NA; len: 15; abundance: NA; j_gene: TRBJ1-5; CDR3aa: CASSLEGRSNQPQHF; CDR3nt: TGTGCCAGCAGTTTAGAGGGGAGGAGCAATCAGCCCCAGCATTTT
v_gene: TRBV12-1; d_gene: NA; len: 15; abundance: NA; j_gene: TRBJ2-3; CDR3aa: CASSFGQGYTDTQYF; CDR3nt: TGTGCCAGCAGCTTTGGACAGGGTTACACAGATACGCAGTATTTT
v_gene: TRBV19; d_gene: NA; len: 12; abundance: NA; j_gene: TRBJ1-1; CDR3aa: CASSINREKAFF; CDR3nt: TGTGCCAGTAGTATAAACAGGGAAAAAGCTTTCTTT